This TCR beta chain was captured in a study of beta chain bispecific antibodies for T cell cancers (dated by TCRdb to about 2021). About the full investigation: Healthy donor T cells were cocultured with T cell leukemia lines and bispecific antibodies, then TRBV sequencing of surviving cells measured the depletion of each TRBV family. Surface TRBV12 (TRBV12-3) was expressed on Jurkat cells, and surface TRBV5-5 was expressed on HPB-ALL cells.

The libraries included unique molecular identifier barcodes, and the barcodes were used to quantify clonotypes. Qiagen AllPrep DNA/RNA Micro kits were used to isolate total RNA, and an Agilent TapeStation was used to check RNA quality. TCR beta libraries were built by 5' RACE: cDNA synthesis followed by two PCR steps using TCR beta constant-region gene-specific primers. TCR beta libraries were sequenced on an Illumina MiSeq platform. The study's processing was this. MIGEC, MiXCR and VDJtools were used for read processing. The frequency of each clonotype was calculated as the fraction of all unique molecular identifiers in the sample that belonged to that clonotype. Nonfunctional TRBV genes classified in IMGT as pseudogenes or open reading frames, such as TRBV1, TRBV12-1 and TRBV21, were excluded. The public reads were reprocessed in TCRdb via fastp at Q25 and MiXCR, keeping in-frame beta chains. Under each unique CDR3 protein, matching rows form one entry showing the most common genes and DNA. None of the V and J calls come from the authors' own analysis; TCRdb made them. In all, the sample holds some 20,000 distinct CDR3 sequences, and about 2% of those were seen once. The top ten clonotypes cover more than 5% of the sample.

Beyond this particular receptor, the publication reports: Apart from the targeted and closely related genes, all other TRBV family members appeared to be unaffected by the TRBV-directed bispecific antibodies. Each sequenced sample mixed leukemia cell line cells with normal T cells, and most targeted TRBV signal came from the leukemia cells rather than normal T cells. Compared with anti-CD19, anti-TRBV12 exposure reduced the TRBV12-3 share of total TRBV signal by approximately 99%; TRBV12-4 fell 30% to 45%, not significantly. Cross-reactivity of the anti-TRBV5-5 antibody with TRBV5-6 was attributed to high sequence similarity between the two genes.

The CDR3 contains 12 residues, cysteine and phenylalanine counted. Only the CDR3 portion is preserved as DNA: 36 bases, with reading frame beginning at the first base. The CDR1 and CDR2 encoded by the germline V gene (reference sequence) are LNHNV and YYDKDF. V is pared back by 4 bases and J by 5 bases, with 7 bases lying between the germline termini. This clonotype was seen at least ten times. Its target antigen remains unknown. Per-nucleotide qualities are absent, and no much larger clonotype sits a single base away. The treatment or condition label corresponds to: alpha-V12: anti-TRBV12 scFv linked to anti-CD3 scFv. For 3 days, T cells were expanded from blood mononuclear cells using either the anti-CD3 antibody OKT3 or CD3/CD28 Dynabeads. The anti-TRBV12 bispecific sample came from a coculture of Jurkat leukemia cells with normal T cells, compared against an anti-CD19 bispecific control coculture. Expanded T cells were maintained in RPMI 1640 supplemented with approximately 10% fetal bovine serum, recombinant human IL-2 (100 IU/ml) and IL-7 (about 5.1 ng/ml). Cocultures combined 5 x 10^4 or so normal T cells with 5 x 10^4 or so target cells and bispecific antibody in roughly 98 ul, incubated roughly 17 hours at 37°C. Each bispecific antibody was composed of two single-chain variable fragments, which were expressed in a single-chain diabody format with a His tag. Healthy human donors supplied the effector T cells, with peripheral blood mononuclear cells isolated from leukapheresis samples using Ficoll density gradient centrifugation.

Sample: healthy donor T cells cultured with leukemia cells, taken from a culture containing a bispecific antibody targeting TCR Vbeta12. The TCR originated in a human donor in good health. Some clones in this sample may be carry-over from other donors' samples. Rearrangement joined TRBV15 to TRBJ2-3; the D gene remains uncertain. The CDR3 reads CATSTDRDTQYF. The sequenced DNA is TGTGCCACCAGCACCGATCGAGATACGCAGTATTTT.